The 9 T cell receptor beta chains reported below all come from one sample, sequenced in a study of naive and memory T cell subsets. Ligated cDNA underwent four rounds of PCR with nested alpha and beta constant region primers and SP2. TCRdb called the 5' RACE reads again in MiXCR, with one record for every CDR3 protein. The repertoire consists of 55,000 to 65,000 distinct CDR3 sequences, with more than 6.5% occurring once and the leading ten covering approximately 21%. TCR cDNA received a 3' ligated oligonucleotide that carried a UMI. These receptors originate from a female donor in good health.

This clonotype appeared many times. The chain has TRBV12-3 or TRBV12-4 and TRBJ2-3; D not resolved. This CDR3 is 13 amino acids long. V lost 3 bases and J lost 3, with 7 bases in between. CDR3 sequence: CASSLGATDTQYF. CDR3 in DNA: TGTGCCAGCAGTTTGGGTGCAACAGATACGCAGTATTTT.

DNA of the CDR3: TGTGCCAGTAGTATGGGGGGACGTAGCAATCAGCCCCAGCATTTT. This codes for CASSMGGRSNQPQHF. The chain links TRBV19 to TRBJ1-5; D possibly corresponds to TRBD1 (5 bases). CDR1 LNHDA and CDR2 SQIVND come from the germline V gene (reference sequence). The CDR3 loop spans 15 amino acids. V was clipped by 3 bases and J by 0 bases, with 9 bases between them.

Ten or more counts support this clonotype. The CDR3 DNA reads as TGTGCCAGCAGCTTAGAACGTACGGCGAACACTGAAGCTTTCTTT. This encodes CASSLERTANTEAFF. The rearrangement joins TRBV11-2 to TRBJ1-1; D ambiguous. The CDR3 runs 15 residues. Germline V CDR1 and CDR2: SGHAT, FQNNGV. With 0 bases removed from V and 1 base from J, the gap between germline ends came to 9 bases. The full variable domain, in which reference TRBV11-2 and TRBJ1-1 provide the parts outside the CDR3, is EAGVAQSPRYKIIEKRQSVAFWCNPISGHATLYWYQQILGQGPKLLIQFQNNGVVDDSQLPKDRFSAERLKGVDSTLKIQPAKLEDSAVYLCASSLERTANTEAFFGQGTRLTVV.

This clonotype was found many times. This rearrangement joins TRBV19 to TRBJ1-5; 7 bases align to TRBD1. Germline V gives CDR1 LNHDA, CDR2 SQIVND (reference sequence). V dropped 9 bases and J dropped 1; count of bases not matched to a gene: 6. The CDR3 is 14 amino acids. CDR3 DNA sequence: TGTGCCAGCGGGACAGAACTAAGCAATCAGCCCCAGCATTTT. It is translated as CASGTELSNQPQHF.

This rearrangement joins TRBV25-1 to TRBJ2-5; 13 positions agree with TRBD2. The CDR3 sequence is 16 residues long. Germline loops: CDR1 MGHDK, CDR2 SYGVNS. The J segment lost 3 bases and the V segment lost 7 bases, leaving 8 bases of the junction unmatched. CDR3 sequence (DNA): TGTGCCAGCAACCCCGGACTAGCGGGAGTAAAAGAGACCCAGTACTTC. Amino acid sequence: CASNPGLAGVKETQYF.

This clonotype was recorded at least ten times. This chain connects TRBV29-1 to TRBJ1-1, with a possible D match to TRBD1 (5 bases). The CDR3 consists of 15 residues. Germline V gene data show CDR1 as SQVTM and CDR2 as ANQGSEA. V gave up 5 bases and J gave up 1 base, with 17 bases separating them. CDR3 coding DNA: TGCAGCGTTCATCCCCAGGGTCGATCGAACACTGAAGCTTTCTTT. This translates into CSVHPQGRSNTEAFF. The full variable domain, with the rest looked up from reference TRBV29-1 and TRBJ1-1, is SAVISQKPSRDICQRGTSLTIQCQVDSQVTMMFWYRQQPGQSLTLIATANQGSEATYESGFVIDKFPISRPNLTFSTLTVSNMSPEDSSIYLCSVHPQGRSNTEAFFGQGTRLTVV.

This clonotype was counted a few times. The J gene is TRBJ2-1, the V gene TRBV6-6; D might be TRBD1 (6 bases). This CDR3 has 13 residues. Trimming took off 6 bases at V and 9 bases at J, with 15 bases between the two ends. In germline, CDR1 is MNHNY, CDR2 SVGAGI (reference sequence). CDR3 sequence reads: CASRPTGLGEQFF. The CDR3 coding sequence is TGTGCCAGCAGACCGACAGGCCTAGGTGAGCAGTTCTTC.

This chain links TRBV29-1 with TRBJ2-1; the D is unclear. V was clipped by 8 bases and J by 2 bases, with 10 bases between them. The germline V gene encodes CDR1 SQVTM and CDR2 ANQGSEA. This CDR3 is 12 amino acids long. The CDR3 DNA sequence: TGCAGCTCCGGGTTGGCCTACAATGAGCAGTTCTTC. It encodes CSSGLAYNEQFF.

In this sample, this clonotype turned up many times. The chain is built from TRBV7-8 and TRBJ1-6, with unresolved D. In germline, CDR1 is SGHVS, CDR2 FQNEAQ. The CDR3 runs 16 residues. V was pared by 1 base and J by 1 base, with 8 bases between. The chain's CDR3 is CASSLGQASYNSPLHF. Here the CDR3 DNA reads TGTGCCAGCAGCTTAGGGCAGGCATCCTATAATTCACCCCTCCACTTT.